This T cell receptor beta chain was captured by sequencing in a study of T cells expressing NK-cell markers. About the study: Sorted T-cell subsets CD3+CD56+NKG2C+, CD3+CD56+NKG2C- and CD3+CD56-NKG2C+ were TCR beta-sequenced. Eight donors were sequenced, of whom seven were HCMV-seropositive, while the remaining one was HCMV-seronegative. General study findings and limits: Dominant NKG2C+ clonotype frequencies of about 1.0-8% of CD8+ T cells were measured in over five donors.

The CDR3 is made up of 14 amino acids. CDR1 and CDR2 (germline): SGHRS, YFSETQ. TCRdb re-called the 5' RACE reads; one entry per CDR3 protein, DNA not given. The sample data list roughly 390,000 distinct CDR3 sequences. Concerning this clonotype itself: The antigen is undetermined.

Material for sequencing was blood T cells: a sorted CD56 or NKG2C T cell subset, CD4+ or CD8+ T cells, or bulk PBMC T cells (not recorded which). The V call is TRBV5-1, the J call TRBJ2-2. The TCR originated in a woman aged 50 to 60 in good health. CDR3 in amino acids: CASSFPGTDGELFF.